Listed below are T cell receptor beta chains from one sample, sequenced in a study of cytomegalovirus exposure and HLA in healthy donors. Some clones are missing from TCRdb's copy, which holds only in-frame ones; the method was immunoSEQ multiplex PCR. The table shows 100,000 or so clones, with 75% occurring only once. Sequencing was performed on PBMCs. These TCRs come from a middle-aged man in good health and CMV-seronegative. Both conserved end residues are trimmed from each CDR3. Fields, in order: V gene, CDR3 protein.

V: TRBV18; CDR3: ASSPGSSGANVLT
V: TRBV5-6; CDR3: ASSPDSAGGTGELF
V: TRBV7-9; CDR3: ASSPRERGEISEQY
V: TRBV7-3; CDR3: ASSPNTGSTGELF
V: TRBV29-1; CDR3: SVEDHDSSYEQY
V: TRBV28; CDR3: ASIPSGGLGNEQF
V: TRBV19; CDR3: ASSHEVTPITNYGYT
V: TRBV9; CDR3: ASSVAPSWGTGELF
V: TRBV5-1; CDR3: ASSTRTSGAETQY
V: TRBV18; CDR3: ASSPPGQRNTIY
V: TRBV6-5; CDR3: ASSYGSGPRRGEQY
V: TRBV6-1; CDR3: ASSERGTPQGTEAF
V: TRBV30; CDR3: AWSDRTYEQY
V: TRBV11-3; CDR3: ASSQAYGRAGNEQF
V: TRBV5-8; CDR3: ASSRSGRGWETQY
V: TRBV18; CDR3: ASSPRQTATNEKLF
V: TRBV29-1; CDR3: SVADRGGTEAF
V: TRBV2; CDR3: ASMGTANEKLF
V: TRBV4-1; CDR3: ASSPPSAVPSYEQY
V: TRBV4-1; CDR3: ASSHLLGTGGSKYGYT
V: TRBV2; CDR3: ASNLAGGPPSTDTQY
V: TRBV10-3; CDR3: AGGGTFEQY
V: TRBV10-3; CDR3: AISEAGEEQY
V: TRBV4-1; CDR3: ASSPRGQGNQPQH
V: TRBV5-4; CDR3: ASSCDRGLMCGYT
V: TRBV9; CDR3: ASSVGQTGRETQY
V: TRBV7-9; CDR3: ASSPTSVSYEQY
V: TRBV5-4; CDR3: ASSLDLLEQY
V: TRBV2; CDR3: ASSVESYEQY
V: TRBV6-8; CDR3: ASSTSGSSFDEQF
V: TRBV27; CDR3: ASSLWLSPNTGELF
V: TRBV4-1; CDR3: ASSQDARAWNGYT
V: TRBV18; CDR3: ASSPQTGSSGANVLT
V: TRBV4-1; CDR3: ASSTSGAGYNEQF
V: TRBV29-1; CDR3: SVARDRRYGYT
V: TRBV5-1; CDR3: ASSTGQFNEKLF
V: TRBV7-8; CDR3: ASIKTGAYEQY
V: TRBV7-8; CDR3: ASTKARGGVGEQY
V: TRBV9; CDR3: ASSVVLADTQY
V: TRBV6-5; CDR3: ASSRTGPYGYT
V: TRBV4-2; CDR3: ASSQERDSSYEQY
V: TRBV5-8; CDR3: ASSLPGQPTNEKLF
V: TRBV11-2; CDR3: ASSLDRRQGVLVAGELF
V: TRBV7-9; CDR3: ASSLMSPPDNEKLF
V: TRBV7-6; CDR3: ASSAGTGFGNQPQH
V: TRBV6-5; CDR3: ASSSLSSYEQY
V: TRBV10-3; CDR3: AISASGTIYNEQF
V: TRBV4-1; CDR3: ASSLRGLLYEQY
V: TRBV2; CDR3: ASSEGFREQF
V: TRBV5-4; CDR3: ASSLGGTSASDTQY